The table lists the clone carrying this T cell receptor beta chain with many counts. The antigen is undetermined. These data are taken from a study of T cells in Graves' hyperthyroidism and ophthalmopathy. Whole-study findings and limits: Through a model of 13 V-J features, ophthalmopathy was separated from stable hyperthyroidism.

The CDR3 has 17 amino acids. Germline assignment: CDR1 MDHEN and CDR2 SYDVKM. V gave up 5 bases and J gave up 4 bases, with 22 bases separating them. Amplified TCR beta CDR3 regions came from RNA transcripts. TCR CDR3 regions were first amplified by RT-PCR with HTBI primers. TCRdb called the multiplex PCR reads again in MiXCR, with one record for every CDR3 protein. The sample includes nearly 600,000 distinct CDR3 sequences, approximately 15% of them seen just once. Sample: blood. This chain connects TRBV28 to TRBJ2-3; the D call may be TRBD1 or TRBD2 (6 bases each). The TCR comes from a young woman with Graves' ophthalmopathy. CDR3 sequence: CASSASSGGTIADTQYF. CDR3 coding DNA: TGTGCCAGCAGTGCCTCTAGTGGCGGGACAATTGCAGATACGCAGTATTTT. The full variable domain, with the rest looked up from reference TRBV28 and TRBJ2-3, is DVKVTQSSRYLVKRTGEKVFLECVQDMDHENMFWYRQDPGLGLRLIYFSYDVKMKEKGDIPEGYSVSREKKERFSLILESASTNQTSMYLCASSASSGGTIADTQYFGPGTRLTVL.